The T cell receptor beta chain under discussion was sequenced for a study of cytomegalovirus exposure and HLA in healthy donors (TCRdb year 2017). Some background on the complete study: An earlier analysis of approximately 590 of the donors reported more than 250 Gb of sequence data and 117 million unique TCR beta sequences from 150 million to 200 million T cells. An early release that covered roughly 600 HLA-typed donors contained 250 to 350 gigabases of sequencing data and 75 million to 100 million unique TCR sequences. Of the roughly 390 genotyped donors, 65% to 90% were placed in the genetic ancestry cluster associated with self-reported Caucasian donors. The study aimed to test whether cataloging public T cell receptors could reveal signatures of past pathogen exposure. The study used immunosequencing to profile the T cell repertoires of 670 or so subjects and linked those repertoires to cytomegalovirus serostatus. In addition to the first cohort of around 670 subjects, a separate validation cohort of 130 or so different subjects was used. To predict cytomegalovirus infection status, the study brought together high-throughput TCR immunosequencing, statistical association of individual TCRs with disease status, and machine learning. In a later analysis, previously published TCR beta repertoires from several hundred donors were re-analyzed and high-resolution HLA genotyping was added so that TCR occurrence patterns could be studied. In the later analysis, no new phenotypic data were used to find candidate immune exposures; instead, reliance was placed on TCR beta sequences and their occurrence across donors. In an earlier analysis of 500 to 650 of the donors, high-throughput TCR beta sequencing was used to judge whether each TCR beta V gene segment behaved as functional or pseudogenic. Donor age, sex, ethnicity and CMV serostatus were collected together with the repertoire data. In a later genetic analysis, genome-wide SNP genotypes for 398 of the 666 donors were used, and that subset was treated as a discovery cohort. All discovery cohort repertoires had been generated on a single sequencing platform. HLA typing covered class I and class II loci at four-digit resolution. The number of donors typed differed by locus, with roughly 629-640 for A, B, C, DRB1 and DQB1, roughly 520 for DQA1, about 610 for DPA1, and around 460 for DPB1. Four to six DR-DQ haplotypes were handled as single units for association and clustering, since linkage in the cohort was strong. On average, roughly 240,000 unique TCR beta nucleotide sequences were sequenced per donor among some 430 genotyped donors of the cohort, with roughly 18% of those sequences being non-productive.

Receptors were amplified or captured by the immunoSEQ multiplex PCR assay. The multiplex PCR relied on a mix of 60 forward primers for TCR Vbeta segments and 13 reverse primers for TCR Jbeta segments. A multiplex PCR assay on genomic DNA amplified the CDR3 region of rearranged TCR beta genes. The amplified TCR beta libraries were sequenced on the Illumina HiSeq System as 87-base-pair reads. Per the source publication's procedure: A later analysis tallied roughly 76 million unique TCR beta chains across the roughly 610 repertoires, and around 12 million of those chains were shared by two or more donors. Raw reads were error-corrected and collapsed into unique sequences with a nearest-neighbor algorithm that merged closely related sequences to remove PCR and sequencing errors. To assign V, D and J gene segments, CDR3 sequences were aligned to IMGT reference sequences. Each retained sequence needed at least a six-nucleotide match to both a V gene segment and a J gene segment. Rearrangements were classified as productive when the CDR3 lacked stop codons and remained in frame with V and J, and all other rearrangements were classified as non-productive. Following IMGT convention, CDR3 was defined as the stretch from the second conserved V-encoded cysteine to the conserved J-encoded phenylalanine. The earlier analysis of about 560 of the donors excluded any sequence lacking an unambiguous match to a single V gene segment. In an earlier analysis of approximately 550 of the donors, V segments were called functional above 56.7% productive rearrangements and were called segregating when the between-donor standard deviation exceeded 5%. A statistical classification framework was built for diagnosing cytomegalovirus status from the catalog of TCR beta chain sequences. In a later analysis, TCR nucleotide sequences were compared against IMGT/GENE-DB human TR gene sequences so that V and J genes could be assigned. In a later analysis, CDR3 sequences and most-parsimonious VDJ recombination scenarios were assigned using the TCRdist pipeline. In a later analysis, every TCR beta chain was defined by the combination of its CDR3 amino acid sequence and its V-gene family, and reads without a unique V-gene family were dropped. As a way to deal with suspected cross-contamination and a sequencing artifact, a later analysis dropped approximately 590 nucleotide sequences that were highly shared and had low generation probability. For each public chain, a later analysis derived a clonal expansion index from normalized ranks of inferred template counts within each repertoire. A later analysis computed generation probabilities with a VDJ recombination model fitted to out-of-frame rearrangements, and checked the results against IGoR. In a later analysis, hypergeometric tests were used to score TCR-TCR, TCR-HLA and TCR-CMV co-occurrence, with a repertoire-size bias correction applied to TCR pairs. To estimate false discovery rates, a later analysis permuted the HLA or CMV assignments 20 times. In a later analysis, co-occurring TCRs were grouped using DBSCAN, and TCRdist sequence similarity was added for clustering within HLA-allele-positive subsets. Repertoires with fewer than 30,000 or more than 120,000 public chains were left out of co-occurrence clustering, as were several repertoires with anomalous nucleotide sharing. TCRdb re-hosts the immuneACCESS table, in-frame sequences only. Its copies lack some clones; in the studies checked, an unresolved V gene accounts for under half of them, and the cause for the rest is not known. The D gene and trimming were derived from the DNA, and the V and J assignments and clone size from that table. The sample yields about 190,000 clones; 75% to 90% were counted once. The ten largest clones capture approximately 6% of the sample.

A remark on this clone: This receptor's antigen is unknown. Per-base quality was not reported, and no clone a single base away is much larger than it.

General findings and caveats noted by the study authors: A later genetic analysis associated a missense DCLRE1C variant with V-gene and J-gene trimming of TCR beta chains, and an independent cohort replicated the association. Immune exposure information for the cohort was limited to CMV serostatus. The study gave a list of under 200 TCR beta chains associated with cytomegalovirus. A later analysis found that TCR association rates varied across HLA loci, with DRB1 alleles showing the most associated TCRs and HLA-C alleles the fewest. Several of the top co-occurrence clusters appeared to be linked to parvovirus B19, influenza, CMV and Epstein-Barr virus, according to a later analysis. A later analysis associated 16,951 TCR beta sequences with specific HLA alleles at a false discovery rate of 0.05. Only TCR beta chains were sequenced in this cohort, and the absence of alpha or paired-chain data limited detectable features. In a later analysis, HLA-associated TCR beta chains showed more clonal expansion and lower generation probabilities than non-associated chains that were equally common. Broadly in line with IMGT annotations, most TCR beta V segments showed up in productive rearrangements about 90% or about 30% of the time in an earlier analysis of a few hundred of the donors. Across donors, most TCR sequences were observed very rarely, whereas some public TCRs were present in many individuals. The authors suggested that the approach could potentially be generalized to other disease states and immunological phenotypes. Compared with the roughly 700-donor mean, donors in an Asian-associated ancestry cluster had fewer N-insertions in productive TCRs, according to a later genetic analysis. In a later analysis, most CMV-associated TCR beta chains were found to appear HLA-restricted, with HLA associations seemingly driven largely by CMV exposure. Because HLA typing was missing for some donors at each locus, association tests included only the typed subset. Three of the identified cytomegalovirus-associated TCR beta chains were confirmed in vitro to be specific for cytomegalovirus antigens. The sequencing pipeline was judged likely to have produced a cluster of highly shared sequence variants as a technical artifact. Correlated functional status among segregating V segments might be attributable to linkage disequilibrium, but an unknown experimental factor could not be ruled out. The presence/absence analyses assumed that sequencing depth was roughly uniform across donors, and that assumption may not be true. Assigning TCR associations to individual alleles was difficult when HLA alleles, especially DR and DQ, strongly co-occurred. Because the 87-base-pair reads could not distinguish some IMGT-functional V segments, including TRBV6-2 and TRBV6-3, those segments were excluded. Because counts were too low, about 18 rarely observed V segments, including chromosome 9 orphons, were left out of the earlier analysis of over 550 of the donors. The classifier was reported to diagnose cytomegalovirus status with high specificity and sensitivity in both the original and validation cohorts. A further reported finding was that TCR beta sequences accurately predicted the HLA-A and HLA-B alleles for most subjects in the first cohort.

In total, about 650 healthy bone marrow donors made up the cohort. At the time of sampling, all cohort members were nominally healthy, though unrecorded immune exposures were likely present. The donor tested CMV seropositive, placing the donor among the 289 seropositive members of the cohort. A peripheral blood sample was provided by each donor, and peripheral blood mononuclear cells were used for TCR beta sequencing. The Qiagen DNeasy Blood Extraction Kit was used to extract genomic DNA from the blood cell samples. CDR3 length: 15 amino acids, cysteine to phenylalanine. This entry keeps only the CDR3 DNA: 45 bases, framed from base 1. The V and J ends are trimmed by 5 bases and 7 bases, leaving 17 bases between them. Based on the germline V gene, the CDR1 and CDR2 sequences are SGHTA and FQGTGA.

The chain is assembled from TRBV7-3 and TRBJ2-2; TRBD2 is a possible D gene, resting on 5 matching bases. Sequenced sample: PBMCs. The origin of this receptor is a man in his forties in good health and CMV-seropositive. Here is the DNA: TGTGCCAGCAGCCAGGAACTAGTGGTCCACGGGGAGCTGTTTTTT. Protein translation: CASSQELVVHGELFF.